Listed below are T cell receptor beta chains from one sample, sequenced in a study of cytomegalovirus exposure and HLA in healthy donors. Some clones are missing from TCRdb's copy, which holds only in-frame ones; the method was immunoSEQ multiplex PCR. Of some 140,000 clones listed, 70% to 90% are singletons. Sequencing was performed on PBMCs. The receptor source for this set is a woman aged 25 to 45 in good health and CMV-seronegative. Both conserved end residues are part of each CDR3. Each record gives: D gene, clone size, V gene, J gene, CDR3 protein, CDR3 DNA. D genes are given only for firm matches. Clone size, where shown, is once, few, many, or a class for clones that have expanded.

D gene: .
clone size: .
V gene: TRBV6-6
J gene: TRBJ1-3
CDR3 protein: CASSITQSGNTIYF
CDR3 DNA: TGTGCCAGCAGCATTACACAGTCTGGAAACACCATATATTTT

D gene: TRBD2
clone size: .
V gene: TRBV6-1
J gene: TRBJ2-1
CDR3 protein: CASSDFSGGAYNEQFF
CDR3 DNA: TGTGCCAGCAGTGATTTCTCCGGGGGGGCATACAATGAGCAGTTCTTC

D gene: .
clone size: .
V gene: TRBV27
J gene: TRBJ2-4
CDR3 protein: CASSLGLGKNIQYF
CDR3 DNA: TGTGCCAGCAGTTTGGGACTCGGCAAAAACATTCAGTACTTC

D gene: TRBD2
clone size: .
V gene: TRBV6-1
J gene: TRBJ2-7
CDR3 protein: CASSEFSGGADEQYF
CDR3 DNA: TGTGCCAGCAGCGAATTTAGCGGGGGGGCAGACGAGCAGTACTTC

D gene: .
clone size: .
V gene: TRBV7-9
J gene: TRBJ1-1
CDR3 protein: CASSLGRGEAFF
CDR3 DNA: TGTGCCAGCAGCTTAGGGAGGGGTGAAGCTTTCTTT

D gene: TRBD1
clone size: .
V gene: TRBV2
J gene: TRBJ2-5
CDR3 protein: CASRVDRAQETQYF
CDR3 DNA: TGTGCCAGCAGGGTAGACAGGGCGCAAGAGACCCAGTACTTC

D gene: .
clone size: .
V gene: TRBV5-6
J gene: TRBJ2-3
CDR3 protein: CASSFPPWGSAADTQYF
CDR3 DNA: TGTGCCAGCAGCTTTCCCCCATGGGGTAGCGCGGCAGATACGCAGTATTTT

D gene: .
clone size: .
V gene: TRBV28
J gene: TRBJ2-4
CDR3 protein: CASSSTARGTKNIQYF
CDR3 DNA: TGTGCCAGCAGTTCGACAGCCCGGGGGACCAAAAACATTCAGTACTTC

D gene: .
clone size: .
V gene: TRBV19
J gene: TRBJ2-4
CDR3 protein: CASSIRWAGESKNIQYF
CDR3 DNA: TGTGCCAGTAGTATAAGGTGGGCAGGGGAGTCCAAAAACATTCAGTACTTC

D gene: .
clone size: .
V gene: TRBV28
J gene: TRBJ1-5
CDR3 protein: CASSFRGDQPQHF
CDR3 DNA: TGTGCCAGCAGTTTTCGGGGGGATCAGCCCCAGCATTTT

D gene: .
clone size: .
V gene: TRBV7-2
J gene: TRBJ1-1
CDR3 protein: CASSLGGQLYTEAFF
CDR3 DNA: TGTGCCAGCAGCTTAGGCGGACAGCTCTACACTGAAGCTTTCTTT

D gene: .
clone size: .
V gene: TRBV5-1
J gene: TRBJ1-1
CDR3 protein: CASSSGAPGTEAFF
CDR3 DNA: TGCGCCAGCAGTTCAGGGGCGCCGGGCACTGAAGCTTTCTTT

D gene: TRBD2
clone size: many
V gene: TRBV4-3
J gene: TRBJ2-5
CDR3 protein: CASSHGTSGGAETQYF
CDR3 DNA: TGCGCCAGCAGCCACGGGACTAGCGGGGGGGCAGAGACCCAGTACTTC

D gene: TRBD1
clone size: .
V gene: TRBV2
J gene: TRBJ1-3
CDR3 protein: CASARDSPNSGNTIYF
CDR3 DNA: TGTGCCAGCGCCAGGGACAGCCCTAACTCTGGAAACACCATATATTTT

D gene: TRBD1
clone size: .
V gene: TRBV19
J gene: TRBJ1-1
CDR3 protein: CASSAGQGMNTEAFF
CDR3 DNA: TGTGCCAGTAGTGCCGGACAGGGGATGAACACTGAAGCTTTCTTT

D gene: TRBD2
clone size: .
V gene: TRBV6-4
J gene: TRBJ2-5
CDR3 protein: CASSEGLADQETQYF
CDR3 DNA: TGTGCCAGCAGTGAGGGACTAGCGGACCAAGAGACCCAGTACTTC

D gene: .
clone size: many
V gene: TRBV11-3
J gene: TRBJ1-4
CDR3 protein: CASSLDSNEKLFF
CDR3 DNA: TGTGCCAGCAGCTTGGACTCTAATGAAAAACTGTTTTTT

D gene: TRBD1
clone size: few
V gene: TRBV2
J gene: TRBJ2-3
CDR3 protein: CASTAGTGTDTQYF
CDR3 DNA: TGTGCCAGCACAGCCGGGACAGGCACAGATACGCAGTATTTT

D gene: TRBD1
clone size: .
V gene: TRBV15
J gene: TRBJ2-5
CDR3 protein: CATSRQTGGRETQYF
CDR3 DNA: TGTGCCACCAGCAGACAGACAGGGGGCCGGGAGACCCAGTACTTC

D gene: .
clone size: .
V gene: TRBV27
J gene: TRBJ1-6
CDR3 protein: CASSPDRQINNSPLHF
CDR3 DNA: TGTGCCAGCAGTCCAGATAGACAGATAAATAATTCACCCCTCCACTTT

D gene: .
clone size: .
V gene: TRBV4-1
J gene: TRBJ2-5
CDR3 protein: CASSQGLPSRETQYF
CDR3 DNA: TGCGCCAGCAGCCAAGGCCTTCCCTCGAGAGAGACCCAGTACTTC

D gene: TRBD1
clone size: .
V gene: TRBV30
J gene: TRBJ1-2
CDR3 protein: CAWSVRDRDKGYTF
CDR3 DNA: TGTGCCTGGAGTGTAAGGGACAGGGACAAGGGCTACACCTTC

D gene: .
clone size: .
V gene: TRBV6-4
J gene: TRBJ2-1
CDR3 protein: CASSGGTRNNEQFF
CDR3 DNA: TGTGCCAGCAGTGGAGGGACAAGGAACAATGAGCAGTTCTTC

D gene: .
clone size: .
V gene: TRBV28
J gene: TRBJ1-6
CDR3 protein: CASSTNFLGQVPSYNSPLHF
CDR3 DNA: TGTGCCAGCAGTACGAATTTCTTGGGGCAGGTGCCCTCCTATAATTCACCCCTCCACTTT

D gene: .
clone size: .
V gene: TRBV11-2
J gene: TRBJ1-2
CDR3 protein: CASSPDSNYGYTF
CDR3 DNA: TGTGCCAGCAGCCCTGACAGTAACTATGGCTACACCTTC

D gene: .
clone size: .
V gene: TRBV6-1
J gene: TRBJ1-4
CDR3 protein: CAIGGVGNEKLFF
CDR3 DNA: TGTGCTATCGGCGGGGTGGGGAATGAAAAACTGTTTTTT

D gene: .
clone size: .
V gene: TRBV5-8
J gene: TRBJ2-6
CDR3 protein: CASSLGVSGANVLTF
CDR3 DNA: TGTGCCAGCAGCCTAGGGGTTTCTGGGGCCAACGTCCTGACTTTC

D gene: TRBD1
clone size: .
V gene: TRBV6-5
J gene: TRBJ1-2
CDR3 protein: CASSYSSAGGYGYTF
CDR3 DNA: TGTGCCAGCAGTTACTCGTCGGCAGGGGGCTATGGCTACACCTTC

D gene: .
clone size: .
V gene: TRBV28
J gene: TRBJ1-1
CDR3 protein: CAVLGRRGAFF
CDR3 DNA: TGTGCCGTTTTGGGCCGCCGGGGGGCTTTCTTT

D gene: .
clone size: .
V gene: TRBV7-6
J gene: TRBJ2-7
CDR3 protein: CASSGRGESPRYF
CDR3 DNA: TGTGCCAGCAGCGGCAGGGGTGAAAGCCCCCGGTACTTC